This TCR beta chain was sequenced in a study of CD8+ T cells in alopecia areata. The overall study: Tofacitinib was taken orally by treated patients, and the dose was 5 to 10 mg twice daily.

Study-wide results and limits: TCR sharing across patients was less clear than in mice, possibly HLA-related.

V gave up 4 bases and J gave up 11 bases, with 12 bases separating them. The germline V gene has CDR1 MNHEY and CDR2 SVGAGI. CDR3 length: 12 amino acids. Isolated RNA was reverse transcribed into cDNA used as the sequencing template. The repertoire was sequenced with immunoSEQ multiplex PCR; TCRdb's copy has only in-frame clones and lacks some. The table has under 350,000 clones, roughly 64% seen once. The treatment: oral pan-JAK inhibitor, 5-10 mg twice daily. Alopecia areata patients provided lesional scalp punch biopsies and peripheral blood, both collected for the study. Using a FACSAria, the CD4+ and CD8+ T cells were sorted from the PBMCs. For this clone: Its antigen is currently unknown.

The rearrangement joins TRBV6-5 to TRBJ1-5; D perhaps matches TRBD1 (5 bases). This sample comprised CD4+ T cells sorted from blood, obtained at week 24, from a patient treated with tofacitinib. The origin of this receptor is a human donor with alopecia areata. CDR3 region: CASSSPQGSQHF. The CDR3, as DNA: TGTGCCAGCAGTTCCCCGCAGGGTTCCCAGCATTTT.